This entry lists 17 T cell receptor beta chains sequenced from one sample in a study of shared clonotypes between healthy human individuals. Only in-frame clones appear in the TCRdb table, and some are missing; sequencing was by immunoSEQ multiplex PCR. The table includes over a million clones, around 74% detected once. What was sequenced was memory CD4+ T cells sorted from blood. As to subset: CD45RA-negative fraction. These receptors were taken from a man aged 18 to 35 in good health.

This clone was picked up a small number of times. Within the sample, other DNA sequences also encode this same CDR3. This CDR3 reads CAWSVSRDQPQHF. CDR3 nucleotides: TGTGCCTGGAGTGTTAGCCGCGATCAGCCCCAGCATTTT. V gene TRBV30 combines with J gene TRBJ1-5; D uncertain. V lost 0 bases and J lost 5, with 8 bases in between. Germline CDR1 is GTSNPN and CDR2 is SVGIG (reference sequence). The CDR3 has 13 residues.

The chain is built from TRBV6-5 and TRBJ1-2; unclear D gene. The CDR3 contains 12 residues. Trimming removed 6 bases at V and 5 bases at J, with 10 bases between. Germline lookup yields CDR1 MNHEY and CDR2 SVGAGI. This CDR3 is CASRLPGYGYTF. The CDR3 DNA reads as TGTGCCAGCAGACTCCCCGGGTATGGCTACACCTTC.

This chain connects TRBV15 to TRBJ2-4; D gene unclear. Deletions cut 0 bases from V and 9 bases from J, with 6 bases between. Germline V gene data show CDR1 as LNHNV and CDR2 as YYDKDF (reference sequence). CDR3 size: 12 residues. CDR3 bases: TGTGCCACCAGCAGAGATCACGGCATTCAGTACTTC. As protein: CATSRDHGIQYF.

The CDR3 coding sequence is TGTGCCAGCAGCCCGGGACAGGGGAGGGGTCAGCCCCAGCATTTT. The encoded protein is CASSPGQGRGQPQHF. This chain connects TRBV7-2 to TRBJ1-5; 10 nucleotides agree with TRBD1. Per germline, CDR1 SGHTA and CDR2 FQGNSA. V was pared by 5 bases and J by 6 bases, with 7 bases of the junction left unmatched. The CDR3 loop spans 15 amino acids.

About this clone: An end of the junction does not agree with germline; a read error may underlie this. The V gene is TRBV18, the J gene TRBJ1-5; 9 bases are a match to TRBD1. Germline V gene sequence: CDR1 KGHSH, CDR2 LQKENI. The CDR3 consists of 16 residues. The CDR3 protein is CASSPPLGQGRQPQHF. CDR3 DNA: TGTGCCAGCTCCCCACCCCTGGGACAGGGACGGCAGCCCCAGCATTTT.

This clone was recorded only once. The chain links TRBV9 to TRBJ2-2; no definite D call. The CDR3 is 14 amino acids. The V and J ends lost 5 bases and 6 bases respectively, with 14 bases between them. Germline V lookup: CDR1 SGDLS, CDR2 YYNGEE. The CDR3 region is CASRRASESGELFF. The CDR3 DNA is TGTGCCAGCAGACGAGCTAGTGAGTCCGGGGAGCTGTTTTTT.

The rearrangement joins TRBV2 to TRBJ2-7; D unresolved. The germline V gene has CDR1 SNHLY and CDR2 FYNNEI. V lost 4 bases and J 0 bases, leaving 10 bases between the germline ends. The CDR3 covers 14 residues. CDR3 region: CASSAESLSYEQYF. The CDR3 DNA follows: TGTGCCAGCAGTGCTGAGTCACTCTCCTACGAGCAGTACTTC.

The V call is TRBV11-2, the J call TRBJ2-1, with D uncertain. The CDR3 is 15 amino acids. V was clipped by 6 bases and J by 5 bases, with 17 bases between them. Germline CDR1 is SGHAT and CDR2 is FQNNGV. CDR3: CASSLKGGENNEQFF. CDR3 in DNA: TGTGCCAGCAGTCTCAAGGGTGGCGAAAACAATGAGCAGTTCTTC. Full variable domain (missing parts from reference TRBV11-2 and TRBJ2-1): EAGVAQSPRYKIIEKRQSVAFWCNPISGHATLYWYQQILGQGPKLLIQFQNNGVVDDSQLPKDRFSAERLKGVDSTLKIQPAKLEDSAVYLCASSLKGGENNEQFFGPGTRLTVL.

V is TRBV10-3 and J is TRBJ2-6, with 8 nucleotides matching TRBD1. V shed 4 bases, J shed 2 bases, and the junction held 1 base outside the gene matches. The CDR3 runs to 15 residues. Germline V gene lookup returns CDR1 ENHRY and CDR2 SYGVKD. Written as DNA, the CDR3 is TGTGCCATCAGTGGGACAGGGACTGGGGCCAACGTCCTGACTTTC. It yields the protein CAISGTGTGANVLTF.

V usage is TRBV6-5 and J usage is TRBJ2-7; TRBD1 agrees at 7 bases. CDR1 is MNHEY and CDR2 is SVGAGI in the germline V gene. Trimming at V came to 2 bases and at J to 7 bases, leaving 8 bases not matched to a gene. CDR3 length: 14 residues. This CDR3 reads CASSYLEGAGEQYF. The CDR3 DNA follows: TGTGCCAGCAGTTACCTAGAGGGGGCAGGTGAGCAGTACTTC.

The chain has TRBV5-4 and TRBJ2-2; D remains ambiguous. V was clipped by 1 base and J by 3 bases, with 10 bases between them. The CDR3 totals 15 residues. Germline V gene data show CDR1 as SGHNT and CDR2 as YYREEE (reference sequence). CDR3 protein: CASSLNTLHTGELFF. In DNA, the CDR3 is TGTGCCAGCAGCTTGAACACACTGCACACCGGGGAGCTGTTTTTT.

The V call is TRBV12-5, the J call TRBJ2-6; D gene unclear. Germline V lookup: CDR1 LGHNT, CDR2 FRNRAP. This CDR3 comprises 16 residues. CDR3 DNA sequence: TGTGCAAGTACAATAGAAACGACGTCCGGGGCCAACGTCCTGACTTTC. It translates to CASTIETTSGANVLTF.

The CDR3 nucleotides read TGTGCCTGGAGTGTAGGAGGGGCGAACTATGGCTACACCTTC. Its translation is CAWSVGGANYGYTF. The rearrangement joins TRBV30 to TRBJ1-2; a weak D match, TRBD1 (5 bases). V lost 0 bases, J lost 2 bases, and 10 bases lay in between. Germline assignment: CDR1 GTSNPN and CDR2 SVGIG (reference sequence). This CDR3 contains 14 residues.

The chain carries TRBV5-1 and TRBJ2-1; 8 bases fit TRBD2. The germline V gene has CDR1 SGHRS and CDR2 YFSETQ. Germline trimming cut 1 base from V and 4 bases from J; bases unmatched to any gene: 7. The CDR3 spans 16 residues. The CDR3 DNA reads as TGCGCCAGCAGCTTGTCCCCTAGCGGGTTGTACAATGAGCAGTTCTTC. Translated: CASSLSPSGLYNEQFF.

This sequence joins TRBV10-2 and TRBJ2-2; D remains unclear. The CDR3 totals 14 residues. V shed 0 bases and J shed 3 bases, with 5 bases lying between them. From germline, CDR1 is WSHSY and CDR2 SAAADI. The CDR3 spells CASSESSYTGELFF. For the CDR3, the DNA is TGCGCCAGCAGTGAGTCCAGTTACACCGGGGAGCTGTTTTTT.

The CDR3 DNA reads as TGTGCCAGCAGCTACTTAGCGACTAGCACAGATACGCAGTATTTT. This gives the protein CASSYLATSTDTQYF. This chain connects TRBV7-2 to TRBJ2-3; D possibly corresponds to TRBD2 (5 bases). CDR3 length equals 15 residues. Trimming left V 4 bases short and J 0 bases short, with 11 bases between. Germline V gene sequence: CDR1 SGHTA, CDR2 FQGNSA. The variable domain in full, with the rest retrieved from reference TRBV7-2 and TRBJ2-3, is GAGVSQSPSNKVTEKGKDVELRCDPISGHTALYWYRQSLGQGLEFLIYFQGNSAPDKSGLPSDRFSAERTGGSVSTLTIQRTQQEDSAVYLCASSYLATSTDTQYFGPGTRLTVL.

This clone was picked up many times. The chain joins TRBV4-1 to TRBJ2-7; the D gene could be TRBD1 or TRBD2 (5 bases each). The CDR3 covers 15 residues. Deletions cut 2 bases from V and 0 bases from J, with 11 bases between. CDR1 is MGHRA and CDR2 is YSYEKL in the germline V gene. The CDR3 spells CASSQLGTVSYEQYF. DNA for the CDR3: TGCGCCAGCAGCCAATTGGGGACCGTCTCCTACGAGCAGTACTTC.